This T cell receptor beta chain was found in a study of CD8 T cells in ankylosing spondylitis. Findings and limits, study-wide: According to the report, clones linked to the disease were significantly enriched in matched synovial fluid samples taken from ankylosing spondylitis patients. Disease-linked clones bore a CD8+ phenotype and were relatively rare in peripheral blood. Previously reported in reactive arthritis synovial fluid and blood were some of the motif variants. Ankylosing spondylitis blood appeared to carry a characteristic TCR beta motif of several highly homologous variants.

As the method for making TCR beta libraries, quantitative 5'-RACE with molecular barcodes was used. TCRdb re-called the 5' RACE reads through MiXCR, storing one row per CDR3 protein. This table holds under 850,000 distinct CDR3 sequences, roughly 19% found once. This clonotype was counted only a few times. The antigen remains undetermined. The receptor was derived from a male donor with ankylosing spondylitis. The sequencing input was blood, either unsorted or a sorted T cell fraction (not recorded which).

The CDR3 sequence is CSAITGADTQYF. The CDR3 DNA reads TGCAGTGCTATTACGGGGGCAGATACGCAGTATTTT. The chain combines TRBV20-1 with TRBJ2-3; D may be TRBD2 (6 bases). The V gene lost 4 bases and the J gene lost 4 bases, with 9 bases spanning the gap. The CDR3 is 12 amino acids. The germline V gene has CDR1 DFQATT and CDR2 SNEGSKA (reference sequence).